The clone carrying this TCR beta chain appeared many times. No antigen is known for it. This record comes from a study of T cells in Graves' hyperthyroidism and ophthalmopathy. Whole-study results and caveats: Ophthalmopathy and stable hyperthyroidism were told apart by a 13 V-J model.

Amplified TCR beta CDR3 regions came from RNA transcripts. HTBI primers drove first-round RT-PCR of the TCR CDR3. Using its own MiXCR run on the multiplex PCR reads, TCRdb lists one record per CDR3 protein. The sample consists of some 700,000 distinct CDR3 sequences, 17% of them appearing once. Germline V gene data show CDR1 as GTSNPN and CDR2 as SVGIG (reference sequence). The J segment lost 6 bases and the V segment lost 0 bases, leaving 8 bases of the junction unmatched. The CDR3 is made up of 14 amino acids. The rearrangement joins TRBV30 to TRBJ2-7, with TRBD2 identical over 7 bases. The sequencing sample was made of blood. The source is a man in his fifties or sixties with Graves' hyperthyroidism. CDR3 DNA sequence: TGTGCCTGGAGTGTAGCTGCGGGAGTATCCGAGCAGTACTTC. This encodes CAWSVAAGVSEQYF.